This T cell receptor (beta chain) was documented in a study of T cells and Merkel cell carcinoma outcomes. The germline CDR1 and CDR2 sequences are KGHSH and LQKENI. V was shortened by 6 bases and J by 10 bases, with 22 bases between the two germline ends. The CDR3 runs 15 residues. Measured with immunoSEQ multiplex PCR; TCRdb has only the in-frame clones, and not every one. The sample records fewer than 20,000 clones, about four fifths being singletons. The chain links TRBV18 to TRBJ2-1; D gene ambiguous. Material: tumor tissue from Merkel cell carcinoma. The receptor was isolated from a human donor with Merkel cell carcinoma. CDR3 DNA sequence: TGTGCCAGCTCTCCGATCGACGGTACACGAGGCGAGCAGTTCTTC. It translates to CASSPIDGTRGEQFF. Filled out from reference TRBV18 and TRBJ2-1, the complete variable domain reads NAGVMQNPRHLVRRRGQEARLRCSPMKGHSHVYWYRQLPEEGLKFMVYLQKENIIDESGMPKERFSAEFPKEGPSILRIQQVVRGDSAAYFCASSPIDGTRGEQFFGPGTRLTVL.